The 9 T cell receptor beta chains in this list originate from one sample, sequenced in a study of blood T cell repertoires in COVID-19. Repertoires were generated with immunoSEQ multiplex PCR, while TCRdb's copy carries only in-frame clones and drops some. Of 650,000 to 800,000 clones listed, about 90% are singletons. The sample consisted of peripheral blood. The source is a woman aged 18-29 years with acute or convalescent COVID-19.

This chain joins TRBV5-6 and TRBJ1-1, with 10 nucleotides matching TRBD1. V was clipped by 3 bases and J by 1 base; unmatched bases: 6. CDR1 and CDR2 from the germline V gene are SGHDT and YYEEEE. The length of the CDR3 is 16 residues. CDR3 amino acids: CASSSGQGDPNTEAFF. DNA of the CDR3: TGTGCCAGCAGCTCCGGACAGGGGGATCCGAACACTGAAGCTTTCTTT.

This clone has a single count. V usage is TRBV21-1 and J usage is TRBJ1-5; the table names TRBD1, a call not compared with the DNA. TRBV21-1 is a pseudogene locus. This CDR3 region has 15 residues. CDR3 sequence (DNA): TGTGCCAGCAGCAAAGGGACAGGGGACCATCAGCCCCAGCATTTT. This sequence encodes CASSKGTGDHQPQHF.

The chain uses TRBV3-1 (or the pseudogene TRBV3-2) and TRBJ2-5; 9 bases match TRBD2. Trimming at V came to 2 bases and at J to 1 base, leaving 8 bases not matched to a gene. CDR3 length: 17 residues. CDR1 is LGHDT, CDR2 YNNKEL, per germline (reference sequence). This CDR3 reads CASSQPGLALLQETQYF. For the CDR3, the DNA is TGTGCCAGCAGCCAACCGGGACTAGCACTTCTCCAAGAGACCCAGTACTTC.

The chain combines TRBV6-5 with TRBJ1-3; 8 bases fit TRBD1. CDR1 is MNHEY, CDR2 SVGAGI, per germline. V gave up 6 bases and J gave up 3 bases; unmatched junction bases: 4. This CDR3 is built from 14 residues. The CDR3 DNA reads as TGTGCCAGCAGCACTGACAGGGGTGGAAACACCATATATTTT. The encoded protein is CASSTDRGGNTIYF.

This chain connects TRBV20-1 to TRBJ2-5, with 9 bases aligning to TRBD2. The CDR3 has 17 residues. CDR1 DFQATT and CDR2 SNEGSKA come from the germline V gene (reference sequence). The trim removed 3 bases at V and 3 bases at J, leaving 14 bases unmatched. DNA for the CDR3: TGCAGTGCTAGTATCCCAGCGGGCGGGGGGGCCGAAGAGACCCAGTACTTC. Translated: CSASIPAGGGAEETQYF.

This chain's CDR3 is CAWKFKTGRSPEAFF. The CDR3 DNA reads as TGTGCCTGGAAGTTTAAGACAGGGCGAAGTCCTGAAGCTTTCTTT. The chain uses TRBV30 and TRBJ1-1; 7 nucleotides line up with TRBD1. V lost 4 bases and J lost 6; bases outside the gene matches: 14. Germline V lookup: CDR1 GTSNPN, CDR2 SVGIG (reference sequence). The CDR3 runs to 15 residues.

The chain employs TRBV3-1 (or the pseudogene TRBV3-2) and TRBJ2-1; TRBD2 matches at 12 bases. CDR1 and CDR2 (germline): LGHDT, YNNKEL (reference sequence). V was pared by 1 base and J by 6 bases, with 1 base of the junction left unmatched. The CDR3 covers 15 residues. The CDR3 coding sequence is TGTGCCAGCAGCCAAGGGACTAGCGGGGCCAATGAGCAGTTCTTC. Amino acid sequence: CASSQGTSGANEQFF.

V and J are TRBV2 and TRBJ1-1; D is unresolved. Germline V gives CDR1 SNHLY, CDR2 FYNNEI. V lost 6 bases to trimming and J lost 0 bases, with 11 bases between them. This CDR3 has 14 residues. CDR3 protein: CASRRVFLNTEAFF. CDR3 bases: TGTGCCAGCAGGCGGGTCTTTTTGAACACTGAAGCTTTCTTT.

This clone has a single count. This rearrangement joins TRBV7-8 to TRBJ1-1; 8 bases are a match to TRBD1. The CDR3 is made up of 15 amino acids. CDR1 is SGHVS and CDR2 is FQNEAQ in the germline V gene. J was trimmed by 0 bases and V by 6 bases; bases with no gene match: 6. The CDR3 reads CASRDRTGMNTEAFF. CDR3 sequence (DNA): TGTGCCAGCAGGGACCGGACAGGGATGAACACTGAAGCTTTCTTT.